The clone carrying this T cell receptor beta chain was found a few times. This sample was taken from a study of shared clonotypes between healthy human individuals. Overall study context: Per-donor plates numbered three CD4 naive, three CD4 memory, two CD8 naive and one CD8 memory.

Assay execution took place at the deep level. Across several immunoSEQ plates, the genomic DNA of each subset was split evenly. Method: immunoSEQ multiplex PCR; TCRdb's copy keeps in-frame clones and lacks some. The sample has about 670,000 clones; around 72% are singletons. From germline, CDR1 is LGHNA and CDR2 YNFKEQ. V dropped 0 bases and J dropped 14; count of bases not matched to a gene: 15. This CDR3 is built from 16 residues. V and J are TRBV4-2 and TRBJ2-1; 8 positions agree with TRBD2. The receptor was isolated from a woman aged 25 to 39 in good health. Sequencing used memory CD4+ T cells sorted from blood. Indicated subset: CD45RA-negative fraction. In DNA, the CDR3 is TGTGCCAGCAGCCAAGATCTCCAGCGGGAGACGGTCCGGGAGTTCTTC. Amino acids: CASSQDLQRETVREFF.